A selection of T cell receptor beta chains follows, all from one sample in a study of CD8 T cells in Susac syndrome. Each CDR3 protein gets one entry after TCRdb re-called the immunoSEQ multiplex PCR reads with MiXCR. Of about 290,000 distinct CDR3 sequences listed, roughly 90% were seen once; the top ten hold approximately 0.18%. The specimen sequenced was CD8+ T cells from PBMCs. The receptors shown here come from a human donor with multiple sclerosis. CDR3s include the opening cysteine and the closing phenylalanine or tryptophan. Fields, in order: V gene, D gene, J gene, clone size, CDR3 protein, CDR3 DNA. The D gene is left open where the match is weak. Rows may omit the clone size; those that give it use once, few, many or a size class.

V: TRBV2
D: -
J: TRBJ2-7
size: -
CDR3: CASSYRGPWGEIYEQYF
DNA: TGTGCCAGCAGTTACCGTGGACCCTGGGGTGAGATCTACGAGCAGTACTTC

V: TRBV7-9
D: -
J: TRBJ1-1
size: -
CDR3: CASSPAGDPNTEAFF
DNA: TGTGCCAGCAGCCCCGCGGGGGACCCGAACACTGAAGCTTTCTTT

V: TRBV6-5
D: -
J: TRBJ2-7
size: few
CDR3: CASSYAALYEQYF
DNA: TGTGCCAGCAGTTACGCAGCTCTCTACGAGCAGTACTTC

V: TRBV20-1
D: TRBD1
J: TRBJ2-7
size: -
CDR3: CSAHTRDRGSGEQYF
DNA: TGCAGTGCACACACCCGGGACAGGGGTTCGGGCGAGCAGTACTTC

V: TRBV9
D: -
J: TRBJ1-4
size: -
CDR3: CASSEAPGQRNEKLFF
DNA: TGTGCCAGCAGCGAGGCCCCGGGGCAAAGGAATGAAAAACTGTTTTTT

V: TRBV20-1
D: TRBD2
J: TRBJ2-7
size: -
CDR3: CSARTPSIAGASYEQYF
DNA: TGCAGTGCCCGCACCCCCAGCATAGCGGGGGCCTCCTACGAGCAGTACTTC

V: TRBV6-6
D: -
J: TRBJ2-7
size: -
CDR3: CASSYIQYEQYF
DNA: TGTGCCAGCAGTTACATCCAGTACGAGCAGTACTTC

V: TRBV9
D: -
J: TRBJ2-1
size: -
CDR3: CASSSSRSYNEQFF
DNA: TGTGCCAGCAGTTCTAGCCGCTCCTACAATGAGCAGTTCTTC

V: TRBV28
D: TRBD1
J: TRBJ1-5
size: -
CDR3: CASSDRELGNQPQHF
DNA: TGTGCCAGCAGCGACAGGGAGTTAGGCAATCAGCCCCAGCATTTT

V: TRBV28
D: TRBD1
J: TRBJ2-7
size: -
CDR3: CASSLPIPGQGAYEQYF
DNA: TGTGCCAGCAGTTTACCAATCCCGGGACAGGGGGCTTACGAGCAGTACTTC

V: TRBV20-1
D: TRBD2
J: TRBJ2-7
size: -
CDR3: CSARKLAGTYEQYF
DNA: TGCAGTGCTAGGAAACTAGCGGGAACCTACGAGCAGTACTTC

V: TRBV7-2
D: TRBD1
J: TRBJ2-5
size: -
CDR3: CASSKTGPNAETRYF
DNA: TGTGCCAGCAGCAAGACAGGGCCGAACGCAGAGACCCGGTACTTC

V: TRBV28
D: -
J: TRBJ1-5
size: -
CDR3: CASTSVPELNQPQHF
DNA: TGTGCCAGCACGTCGGTTCCAGAACTCAATCAGCCCCAGCATTTT

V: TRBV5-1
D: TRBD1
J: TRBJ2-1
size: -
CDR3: CASSLEDRVWNEQFF
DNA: TGCGCCAGCAGCTTGGAAGACAGGGTTTGGAATGAGCAGTTCTTC

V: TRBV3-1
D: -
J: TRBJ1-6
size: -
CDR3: CASSPGGIIKVKPLHF
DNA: TGTGCCAGCAGCCCAGGAGGCATAATCAAAGTCAAACCCCTCCACTTT

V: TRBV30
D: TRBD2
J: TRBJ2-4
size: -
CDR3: CAWTNGGGGNIQYF
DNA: TGTGCCTGGACAAACGGGGGGGGCGGAAACATTCAGTACTTC

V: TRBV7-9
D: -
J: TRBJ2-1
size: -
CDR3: CASSPQESGYNEQFF
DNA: TGTGCCAGCAGCCCCCAGGAGAGCGGATACAATGAGCAGTTCTTC

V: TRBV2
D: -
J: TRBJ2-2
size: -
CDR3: CASSEGEGELFF
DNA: TGTGCCAGCAGTGAAGGGGAGGGGGAGCTGTTTTTT

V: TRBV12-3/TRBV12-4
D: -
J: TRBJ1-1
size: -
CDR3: CASTLRRITTEAFF
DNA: TGTGCCAGCACCCTTCGGAGAATCACAACTGAAGCTTTCTTT

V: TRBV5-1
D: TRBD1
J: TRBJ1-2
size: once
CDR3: CASRGGTGFHGYTF
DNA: TGCGCCAGCAGGGGCGGGACAGGGTTTCATGGCTACACCTTC

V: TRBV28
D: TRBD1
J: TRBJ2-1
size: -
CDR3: CASSFFYQGAHEQFF
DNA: TGTGCCAGCAGTTTTTTCTACCAGGGGGCCCATGAGCAGTTCTTC

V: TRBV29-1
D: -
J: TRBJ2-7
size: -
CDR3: CSVEDYLSYEQYF
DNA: TGCAGCGTTGAGGACTACCTCTCCTACGAGCAGTACTTC

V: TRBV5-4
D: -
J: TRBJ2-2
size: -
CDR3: CASSLERARELFF
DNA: TGTGCCAGCAGCTTGGAGAGGGCGCGGGAGCTGTTTTTT

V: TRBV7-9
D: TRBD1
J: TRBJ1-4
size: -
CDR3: CASSSGQGATEKLFF
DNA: TGTGCCAGCAGCTCCGGACAGGGGGCGACTGAAAAACTGTTTTTT

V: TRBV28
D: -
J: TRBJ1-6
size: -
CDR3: CASSFIQGGSPLHF
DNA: TGTGCCAGCAGTTTTATCCAGGGTGGATCACCCCTCCACTTT

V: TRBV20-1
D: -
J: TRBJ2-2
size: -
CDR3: CSARVWSVTNTGELFF
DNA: TGCAGTGCTAGAGTTTGGAGCGTTACGAACACCGGGGAGCTGTTTTTT

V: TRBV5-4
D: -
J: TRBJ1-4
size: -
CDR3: CASSWGRPGSGNEKLFF
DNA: TGTGCCAGCAGCTGGGGGAGACCGGGATCGGGTAATGAAAAACTGTTTTTT

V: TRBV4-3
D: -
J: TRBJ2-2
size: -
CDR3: CASSQDSASVGTGELFF
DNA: TGCGCCAGCAGCCAAGATTCGGCTAGCGTAGGCACCGGGGAGCTGTTTTTT

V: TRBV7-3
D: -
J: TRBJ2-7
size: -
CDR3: CASSFGGSDYEQYF
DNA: TGTGCCAGCAGCTTCGGGGGCTCAGATTACGAGCAGTACTTC

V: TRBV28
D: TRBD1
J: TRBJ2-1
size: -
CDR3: CASSPTGAWEQFF
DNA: TGTGCCAGCAGCCCAACAGGGGCTTGGGAGCAGTTCTTC

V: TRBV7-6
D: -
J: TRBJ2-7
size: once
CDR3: CASSPQPRGANEQYF
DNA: TGTGCCAGCAGCCCACAACCCCGGGGGGCGAACGAGCAGTACTTC

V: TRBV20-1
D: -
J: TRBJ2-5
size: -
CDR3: CSARVRGSETQYF
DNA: TGCAGTGCTAGAGTGAGGGGATCAGAGACCCAGTACTTC

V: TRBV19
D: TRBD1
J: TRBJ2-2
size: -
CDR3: CARMDRERRGLIAESTGELFF
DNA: TGTGCCAGGATGGACAGGGAGAGGAGAGGACTAATAGCGGAGTCCACCGGGGAGCTGTTTTTT

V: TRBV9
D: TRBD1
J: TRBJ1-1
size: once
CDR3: CASSVEGTVNTEAFF
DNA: TGTGCCAGCAGCGTAGAAGGGACAGTGAACACTGAAGCTTTCTTT

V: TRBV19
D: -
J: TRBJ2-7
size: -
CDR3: CASSPNSGGYEQYF
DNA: TGTGCCAGTAGTCCAAACAGCGGAGGCTACGAGCAGTACTTC

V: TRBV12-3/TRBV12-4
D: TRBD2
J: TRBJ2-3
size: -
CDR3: CASSSSGSTTDTQYF
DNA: TGTGCCAGCAGCTCTAGCGGGAGTACGACAGATACGCAGTATTTT

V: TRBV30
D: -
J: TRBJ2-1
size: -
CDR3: CAWSVPPGPQRNNEQFF
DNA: TGTGCCTGGAGTGTACCTCCAGGGCCCCAAAGAAACAATGAGCAGTTCTTC

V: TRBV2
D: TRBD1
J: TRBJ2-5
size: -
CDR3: CASTGTGQRRETQYF
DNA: TGTGCCAGTACCGGGACAGGGCAAAGAAGGGAGACCCAGTACTTC

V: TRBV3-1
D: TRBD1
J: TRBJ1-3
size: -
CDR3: CASSPGTGASGNTIYF
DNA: TGTGCCAGCAGCCCAGGGACAGGCGCCTCTGGAAACACCATATATTTT

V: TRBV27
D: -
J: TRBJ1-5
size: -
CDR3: CASSSRVGNQPQHF
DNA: TGTGCCAGCAGTTCCCGGGTGGGCAATCAGCCCCAGCATTTT

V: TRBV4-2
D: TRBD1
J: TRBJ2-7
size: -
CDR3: CASSDTGTGNYEQYF
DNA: TGTGCCAGCAGCGATACCGGGACAGGGAACTACGAGCAGTACTTC

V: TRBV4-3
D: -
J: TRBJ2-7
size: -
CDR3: CASSQDRTDPGEQYF
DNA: TGCGCCAGCAGCCAAGATAGGACGGACCCTGGGGAGCAGTACTTC

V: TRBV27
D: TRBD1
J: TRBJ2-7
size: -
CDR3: CASSLSRGNYEQYF
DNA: TGTGCCAGCAGTTTAAGCAGGGGGAACTACGAGCAGTACTTC

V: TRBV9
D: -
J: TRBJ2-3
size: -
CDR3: CASSVAGVGKDTQYF
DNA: TGTGCCAGCAGCGTAGCTGGGGTAGGAAAGGATACGCAGTATTTT

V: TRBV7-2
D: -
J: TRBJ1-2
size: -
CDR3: CASSPGAGVLHGYTF
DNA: TGTGCCAGCAGCCCAGGGGCGGGGGTTCTTCATGGCTACACCTTC

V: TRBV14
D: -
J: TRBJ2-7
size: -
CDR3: CASSQGEGATYEQYF
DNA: TGTGCCAGCAGCCAAGGCGAGGGAGCGACCTACGAGCAGTACTTC

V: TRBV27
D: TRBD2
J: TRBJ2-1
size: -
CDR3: CASSSGTTLGYNEQFF
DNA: TGTGCCAGCAGTTCGGGGACTACCTTAGGGTACAATGAGCAGTTCTTC

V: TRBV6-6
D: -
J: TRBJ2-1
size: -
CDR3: CASSLGPAYNEQFF
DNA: TGTGCCAGCAGTTTGGGGCCCGCCTACAATGAGCAGTTCTTC

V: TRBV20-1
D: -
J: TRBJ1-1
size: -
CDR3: CSARDRYALEAFF
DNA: TGCAGTGCTAGAGATAGGTACGCCCTTGAAGCTTTCTTT

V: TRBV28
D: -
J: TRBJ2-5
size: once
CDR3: CASSLPQQETQYF
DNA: TGTGCCAGCAGTTTACCACAGCAAGAGACCCAGTACTTC

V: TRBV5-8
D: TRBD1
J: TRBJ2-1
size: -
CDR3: CASSASGQVNNEQFF
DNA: TGTGCCAGCAGCGCCTCGGGACAGGTTAACAATGAGCAGTTCTTC

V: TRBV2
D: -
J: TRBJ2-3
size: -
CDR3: CASSELSGSTDTQYF
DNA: TGTGCCAGCAGTGAATTGAGCGGGAGCACAGATACGCAGTATTTT

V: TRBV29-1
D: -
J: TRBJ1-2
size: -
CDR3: CSVDLSGRLNYGYTF
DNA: TGCAGCGTCGACCTTTCAGGGCGGTTGAACTATGGCTACACCTTC

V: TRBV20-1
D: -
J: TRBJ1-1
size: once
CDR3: CSARDLQGQRGTEAFF
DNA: TGCAGTGCTAGAGATCTTCAGGGTCAGCGGGGGACTGAAGCTTTCTTT